The 30 T cell receptor beta chains in this list originate from one sample, sequenced in a study of blood T cell repertoires in COVID-19. Data came from immunoSEQ multiplex PCR; TCRdb stores just in-frame clones and leaves some out. The table has about 130,000 clones, roughly 88% seen once. Sequencing was performed on peripheral blood. These receptors were collected from a woman over 75 with acute or convalescent COVID-19.

V is TRBV5-4 and J is TRBJ2-7, with 8 bases fitting TRBD2. The germline CDR1 and CDR2 sequences are SGHNT and YYREEE (reference sequence). The CDR3 runs 14 residues. V shed 3 bases and J 6 bases; nucleotides not matched to a gene: 8. CDR3 region: CASSYEERESEQYF. CDR3 nucleotide sequence: TGTGCCAGCAGCTATGAGGAGCGGGAGTCCGAGCAGTACTTC.

A single count supports this clone. This chain connects TRBV3-1 (or the pseudogene TRBV3-2) to TRBJ2-2; the match to TRBD2 covers 7 bases. The CDR3 extends over 17 amino acids. Per germline, CDR1 LGHDT and CDR2 YNNKEL (reference sequence). Germline trimming cut 4 bases from V and 7 bases from J; bases unmatched to any gene: 15. CDR3 in amino acids: CASSPPDWRGYGGELFF. CDR3 sequence (DNA): TGTGCCAGCAGCCCCCCCGACTGGCGGGGGTATGGCGGGGAGCTGTTTTTT.

A few counts support this clone. This chain links TRBV7-9 with TRBJ1-2; possibly TRBD1 for D (6 bases). Germline CDR1 is SEHNR and CDR2 is FQNEAQ (reference sequence). V lost 5 bases and J lost 4, with 11 bases in between. This CDR3 has 13 residues. This CDR3 is CASSVDSFYGYTF. The DNA for the CDR3 is TGTGCCAGCAGCGTGGACAGCTTCTATGGCTACACCTTC.

J is TRBJ1-2 and V is TRBV6-5; tentative D call: TRBD1 (6 bases). The CDR3 sequence is 13 residues long. V was clipped by 2 bases and J by 8 bases, with 12 bases between them. The germline gives CDR1 MNHEY, CDR2 SVGAGI. The CDR3 DNA reads TGTGCCAGCAGTTACGGCATTGGGGGCGGCTACACCTTC. Protein: CASSYGIGGGYTF.

CDR3 sequence: CASSLGTGYSNQPQHF. DNA for the CDR3: TGTGCCAGCAGCTTGGGTACAGGATATAGCAATCAGCCCCAGCATTTT. This sequence joins TRBV5-5 and TRBJ1-5; weak D call: TRBD1 (5 bases). CDR1 and CDR2 from the germline V gene are SGHKS and YYEKEE (reference sequence). This CDR3 has 16 amino acids. Trimming left V 0 bases short and J 0 bases short, with 10 bases between.

The chain carries TRBV3-1 (or the pseudogene TRBV3-2) and TRBJ2-1; 8 bases agree with TRBD2. The CDR3 runs to 11 residues. Germline V gene data show CDR1 as LGHDT and CDR2 as YNNKEL (reference sequence). V lost 8 bases, J lost 7 bases, and 1 base stayed unmatched. DNA of the CDR3: TGTGCCAGCCGGGGGGGGAATGAGCAGTTCTTC. This gives the protein CASRGGNEQFF.

V gene TRBV2 combines with J gene TRBJ2-6; D gene unclear. V was pared by 7 bases and J by 1 base, with 11 bases between. The CDR3 runs 15 residues. CDR1 SNHLY and CDR2 FYNNEI come from the germline V gene. For the CDR3, the DNA is TGTGCCAGCAAGAACAGAGCTTCTGGGGCCAACGTCCTGACTTTC. Protein product: CASKNRASGANVLTF. Variable domain in full (rest from reference TRBV2 and TRBJ2-6): EPEVTQTPSHQVTQMGQEVILRCVPISNHLYFYWYRQILGQKVEFLVSFYNNEISEKSEIFDDQFSVERPDGSNFTLKIRSTKLEDSAMYFCASKNRASGANVLTFGAGSRLTVL.

V usage is TRBV5-1 and J usage is TRBJ2-1; D is unresolved. V was cut by 2 bases and J by 1 base, with 7 bases left in between. Per the germline V gene, CDR1 is SGHRS and CDR2 is YFSETQ. There are 14 residues in the CDR3. CDR3 coding DNA: TGCGCCAGCAGCTTTGACATATCCTACAATGAGCAGTTCTTC. Translation gives CASSFDISYNEQFF.

This clone was recorded only once. The chain couples TRBV10-1 to TRBJ2-1, with D possibly being TRBD1 (5 bases). The germline V gene encodes CDR1 WNHNN and CDR2 SYGVQD (reference sequence). The CDR3 sequence is 13 residues long. V was trimmed by 4 bases and J by 10 bases, leaving 14 bases between them. The CDR3 here is CASSGNRYGEQFF. CDR3 sequence (DNA): TGCGCCAGCAGTGGGAACAGGTATGGCGAGCAGTTCTTC.

The chain employs TRBV18 and TRBJ2-2; D not resolved. V was trimmed by 1 base and J by 6 bases, leaving 3 bases between them. Looked up from germline, CDR1 is KGHSH and CDR2 is LQKENI. CDR3 length: 12 residues. The CDR3 nucleotides are TGTGCCAGCTCACCACTATCCGGGGAGCTGTTTTTT. Translating it yields CASSPLSGELFF.

The chain recombines TRBV5-4 with TRBJ2-5, with a tentative D call TRBD2 (5 bases). The CDR3 length is 14 residues. CDR1 and CDR2 (germline): SGHNT, YYREEE (reference sequence). Between the trimmed V and J ends, which lost 4 bases and 1 base, there was a span of 11 bases. CDR3 protein: CASSVAGGQETQYF. Written as DNA, the CDR3 is TGTGCCAGCAGCGTCGCCGGAGGCCAAGAGACCCAGTACTTC.

The CDR3 here is CASSLTGGEGYGYTF. As DNA, the CDR3 is TGTGCCAGCAGCCTTACAGGGGGCGAGGGGTATGGCTACACCTTC. The chain recombines TRBV7-9 with TRBJ1-2; 9 nucleotides match TRBD1. The CDR3 covers 15 residues. With 5 bases clipped from V and 5 bases from J, the junction kept 9 bases outside the gene matches. CDR1 and CDR2 from the germline V gene are SEHNR and FQNEAQ (reference sequence).

The chain links TRBV10-3 to TRBJ2-3; D is undetermined. The CDR3 is made up of 15 amino acids. The germline V gene encodes CDR1 ENHRY and CDR2 SYGVKD. V gave up 4 bases and J gave up 2 bases, with 13 bases separating them. The CDR3 bases are TGTGCCATCAGTGTTGGGCTCTCCTCCACAGATACGCAGTATTTT. Translation: CAISVGLSSTDTQYF.

This chain joins TRBV29-1 and TRBJ1-1; D is undetermined. The CDR3 covers 13 residues. The V and J ends lost 3 bases and 1 base respectively, with 9 bases between them. Germline CDR1 SQVTM, CDR2 ANQGSEA. CDR3 region: CSVERQGNTEAFF. Written as DNA, the CDR3 is TGCAGCGTTGAGAGGCAAGGGAACACTGAAGCTTTCTTT.

This CDR3 is CSVEDRYSSSYEQYF. Written as DNA, the CDR3 is TGCAGCGTTGAAGACAGGTACTCGAGCTCCTACGAGCAGTACTTC. V usage is TRBV29-1 and J usage is TRBJ2-7; D is unresolved. The CDR3 loop spans 15 amino acids. V was shortened by 0 bases and J by 0 bases, with 12 bases between the two germline ends. Germline CDR1 is SQVTM and CDR2 is ANQGSEA.

CDR3 sequence (DNA): TGCGCCAGCAGTGATGGAGGGTTAGGGCATTGGGATGGCTACACCTTC. The encoded protein is CASSDGGLGHWDGYTF. The J gene is TRBJ1-2, the V gene TRBV10-2; D not certain. CDR3 length: 16 amino acids. The V gene lost 3 bases and the J gene lost 6 bases, with 20 bases spanning the gap. The germline gives CDR1 WSHSY, CDR2 SAAADI.

CDR3 DNA: TGTGCCAGTAGGGGGACAGGGGGCTATACGCAGTATTTT. Protein sequence: CASRGTGGYTQYF. This chain links TRBV19 with TRBJ2-3; 12 bases line up with TRBD1. CDR1 and CDR2 from the germline V gene are LNHDA and SQIVND (reference sequence). The J segment lost 7 bases and the V segment lost 6 bases, leaving 2 bases of the junction unmatched. The CDR3 length is 13 residues.

This clone was counted a single time. This chain links TRBV28 with TRBJ2-5; 14 bases fit TRBD2. CDR1 MDHEN and CDR2 SYDVKM come from the germline V gene. The CDR3 contains 17 residues. The V segment lost 6 bases and the J segment 5 bases; nucleotides outside the gene matches: 11. Here the CDR3 DNA reads TGTGCCAGCAGCCGACCGACTAGCGGGAGGGCCTGGGAGACCCAGTACTTC. It translates to CASSRPTSGRAWETQYF.

This chain joins TRBV19 and TRBJ1-5; TRBD1 aligns across 8 bases. J lost 0 bases, V lost 5 bases, and 12 bases had no gene match. In germline, CDR1 is LNHDA, CDR2 SQIVND (reference sequence). This CDR3 spans 18 amino acids. CDR3 in DNA: TGTGCCAGTAGTGATCTTGTCCCGGGACAGGATAGCAATCAGCCCCAGCATTTT. Translating it yields CASSDLVPGQDSNQPQHF.

This clone was recorded once. This sample also contains other DNA sequences that code for the same CDR3. The rearrangement joins TRBV5-1 to TRBJ1-3, with D perhaps matching TRBD1 (5 bases). The CDR3 consists of 15 residues. Trimming left V 0 bases short and J 1 base short, with 8 bases between. In germline, CDR1 is SGHRS, CDR2 YFSETQ. The CDR3 loop reads CASSLAGGSGNTIYF. CDR3 in DNA: TGCGCCAGCAGCTTGGCCGGGGGATCTGGAAACACCATATATTTT.

The chain recombines TRBV20-1 with TRBJ1-2, with D hard to call. Germline-derived CDR1 and CDR2 are DFQATT and SNEGSKA (reference sequence). The CDR3 runs to 10 residues. The CDR3 here is CSAQWEGYTF. In DNA, the CDR3 is TGCAGCGCACAGTGGGAGGGCTACACCTTC.

The V and J genes are TRBV19 and TRBJ1-2, with 12 bases matching TRBD1. Germline-derived CDR1 and CDR2 are LNHDA and SQIVND (reference sequence). The V and J ends lost 4 bases and 8 bases, in that order; junction bases with no gene match: 11. The CDR3 contains 16 residues. CDR3 residues: CASSRGQGASLGGYTF. The CDR3 nucleotides read TGTGCCAGTAGTAGGGGACAGGGGGCGAGTCTTGGCGGCTACACCTTC. Full variable domain (remainder filled in from reference TRBV19 and TRBJ1-2): DGGITQSPKYLFRKEGQNVTLSCEQNLNHDAMYWYRQDPGQGLRLIYYSQIVNDFQKGDIAEGYSVSREKKESFPLTVTSAQKNPTAFYLCASSRGQGASLGGYTFGSGTRLTVV.

The V and J genes are TRBV7-2 and TRBJ1-4; D is unresolved. The V gene's germline CDR1 is SGHTA and CDR2 FQGNSA. CDR3 size: 13 residues. Trimming pared 2 bases from V and 11 bases from J, leaving 12 bases between. The CDR3 region is CASSLKAGGKLFF. The CDR3 coding sequence is TGTGCCAGCAGCTTAAAGGCAGGTGGTAAACTGTTTTTT.

This clone was observed once. This chain joins TRBV10-3 and TRBJ1-5, with 7 bases lining up with TRBD1. CDR1 and CDR2 (germline): ENHRY, SYGVKD. After removal of 8 bases from V and 0 bases from J, the junction contained 7 bases not matched to a gene. The CDR3 has 15 residues. CDR3 amino acids: CAIGDSAYSNQPQHF. In DNA, the CDR3 is TGTGCCATCGGGGACAGCGCTTATAGCAATCAGCCCCAGCATTTT.

This clone was picked up one time. The rearrangement links TRBV4-1 to TRBJ1-2; 7 positions agree with TRBD1. CDR1 is MGHRA, CDR2 YSYEKL, per germline. The CDR3 covers 15 residues. V gave up 3 bases and J gave up 5 bases; unmatched junction bases: 9. The CDR3 region is CASSQGEGGAYGYTF. CDR3 DNA sequence: TGCGCCAGCAGCCAGGGAGAAGGGGGCGCGTATGGCTACACCTTC.

The rearrangement links TRBV27 to TRBJ2-7; 8 nucleotides align to TRBD1. The CDR3 has 14 residues. Trimming cost V 5 bases and J 2 bases; bases outside gene matches: 5. Germline V CDR1 and CDR2: MNHEY, SMNVEV (reference sequence). The CDR3 here is CASSETGGTYEQYF. DNA for the CDR3: TGTGCCAGCAGTGAAACAGGGGGAACCTACGAGCAGTACTTC.

V usage is TRBV5-1 and J usage is TRBJ1-4; D is unresolved. The length of the CDR3 is 15 residues. Trimming removed 0 bases from V and 4 bases from J, with 10 bases in between. Germline lookup yields CDR1 SGHRS and CDR2 YFSETQ. In DNA, the CDR3 is TGCGCCAGCAGCTTGGGGCCCGCCCGTAATGAAAAACTGTTTTTT. Encoded protein: CASSLGPARNEKLFF.

The chain joins TRBV3-1 (or the pseudogene TRBV3-2) to TRBJ2-6; D uncertain. The CDR3 is 15 residues long. In germline, CDR1 is LGHDT, CDR2 YNNKEL (reference sequence). V lost 8 bases and J lost 1, with 12 bases in between. CDR3 sequence: CASSPNFSGANVLTF. The CDR3 region has the DNA TGTGCCAGCTCGCCCAACTTTTCTGGGGCCAACGTCCTGACTTTC.

V is TRBV2 and J is TRBJ2-1; 12 bases map to TRBD2. V was pared by 6 bases and J by 4 bases, with 4 bases of the junction left unmatched. Germline V gene data show CDR1 as SNHLY and CDR2 as FYNNEI. This CDR3 contains 15 residues. CDR3 sequence reads: CASRTSGGPYNEQFF. Written as DNA, the CDR3 is TGTGCCAGCAGGACTAGCGGGGGCCCATACAATGAGCAGTTCTTC.

This clone was picked up a small number of times. V is TRBV2 and J is TRBJ1-5, with D maybe TRBD1 (5 bases). Looked up from germline, CDR1 is SNHLY and CDR2 is FYNNEI. CDR3 length: 15 residues. Trimming removed 3 bases at V and 5 bases at J, with 14 bases between. The DNA for the CDR3 is TGTGCCAGCAGTGACAGGGTGGGTCCTGATCAGCCCCAGCATTTT. Translation: CASSDRVGPDQPQHF.